Included here is one T cell receptor beta chain sequence, with context. CDR1 is LGHNA, CDR2 YNFKEQ, per germline. The CDR3 loop spans 15 amino acids. The V and J ends lost 5 bases and 3 bases respectively, with 15 bases between them. A modified ARM-PCR protocol with three rounds of nested PCR amplified TCRbeta. TCRdb fed the multiplex PCR reads into MiXCR, producing one record per CDR3 protein. Of about 82,000 distinct CDR3 sequences in the sample, about three quarters were seen once. The template was RNA from unsorted bulk tissue. The data were taken from a study of tumor and adjacent non-tumor tissue in lung cancer. Study in general: Each sample yielded around 4.2 million productive TCRbeta reads on average.

Sequenced sample: lung tumor tissue. The chain combines TRBV4-2 with TRBJ2-3; possible D gene TRBD2, 5 bases. This receptor was obtained from a woman aged 45-60 years with non-small cell lung cancer. CDR3 DNA sequence: TGTGCCAGCAGCTCCAATACTAGTGATACAGATACGCAGTATTTT. It specifies CASSSNTSDTDTQYF.